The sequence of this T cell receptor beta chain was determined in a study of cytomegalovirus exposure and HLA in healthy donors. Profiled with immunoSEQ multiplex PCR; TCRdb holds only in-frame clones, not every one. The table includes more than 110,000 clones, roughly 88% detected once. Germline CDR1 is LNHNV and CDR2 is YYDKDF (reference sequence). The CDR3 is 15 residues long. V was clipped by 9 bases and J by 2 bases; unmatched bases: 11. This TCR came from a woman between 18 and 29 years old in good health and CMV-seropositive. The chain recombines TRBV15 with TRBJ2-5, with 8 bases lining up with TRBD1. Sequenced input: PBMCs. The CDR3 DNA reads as TGTGCCACTTTAAAGGCGGGGACAGGACAAGAGACCCAGTACTTC. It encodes CATLKAGTGQETQYF.